This TCR beta chain was sequenced for a study of response to subunit inactivated influenza vaccine. TCRdb passed the RT-PCR reads through MiXCR, listing each CDR3 protein once. The repertoire includes 450,000 to 600,000 distinct CDR3 sequences, 15% to 20% of them detected once, and approximately 3% sits in the top ten. CDR3 length: 13 amino acids. Germline-derived CDR1 and CDR2 are DFQATT and SNEGSKA (reference sequence). Findings and limits, study-wide: Researchers suggested that each seasonal influenza vaccination recruits few new T cells.

On this clonotype itself: What it binds is unknown.

The genes are TRBV20-1 and TRBJ2-1, with 10 bases fitting TRBD2. This clonotype was sampled from a man aged 45 to 75 who received an inactivated influenza vaccine. Here the sequenced sample was CD4+ T cells sorted from PBMCs, taken about 23 months after vaccination. The CDR3 sequence is CSLKRGGVYEQFF. CDR3 coding DNA: TGCAGCTTAAAGCGGGGGGGGGTCTATGAGCAGTTCTTC.